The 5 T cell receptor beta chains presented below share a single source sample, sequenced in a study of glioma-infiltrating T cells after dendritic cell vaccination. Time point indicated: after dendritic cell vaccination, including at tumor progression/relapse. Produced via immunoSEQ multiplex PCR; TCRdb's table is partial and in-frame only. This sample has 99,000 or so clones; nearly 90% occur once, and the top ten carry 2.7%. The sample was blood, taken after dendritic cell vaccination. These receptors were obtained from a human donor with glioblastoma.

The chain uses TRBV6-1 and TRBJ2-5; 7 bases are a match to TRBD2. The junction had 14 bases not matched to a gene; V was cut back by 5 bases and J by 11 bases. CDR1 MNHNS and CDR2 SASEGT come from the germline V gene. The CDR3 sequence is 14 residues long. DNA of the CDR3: TGTGCCAGCAGTCCTGCACGGCTAGCGGTTCGGCAGTACTTC. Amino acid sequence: CASSPARLAVRQYF.

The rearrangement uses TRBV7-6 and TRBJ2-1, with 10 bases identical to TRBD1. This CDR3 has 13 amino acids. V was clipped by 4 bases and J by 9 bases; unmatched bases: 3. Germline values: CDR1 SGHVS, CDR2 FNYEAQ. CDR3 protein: CASSWTGGSEQFF. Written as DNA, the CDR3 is TGTGCCAGCAGCTGGACAGGGGGGAGTGAGCAGTTCTTC.

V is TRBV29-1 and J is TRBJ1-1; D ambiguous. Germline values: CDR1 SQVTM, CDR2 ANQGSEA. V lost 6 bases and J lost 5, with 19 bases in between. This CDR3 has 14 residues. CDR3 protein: CSVTGSGSGTEAFF. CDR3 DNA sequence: TGCAGCGTAACCGGGAGCGGTTCGGGAACTGAAGCTTTCTTT.

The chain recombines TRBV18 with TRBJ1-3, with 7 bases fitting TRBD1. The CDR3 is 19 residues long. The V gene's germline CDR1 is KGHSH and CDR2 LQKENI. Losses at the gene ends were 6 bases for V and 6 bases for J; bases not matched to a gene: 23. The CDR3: CASSGNPTYPGQYKNTIYF. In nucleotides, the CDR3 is TGTGCCAGCTCGGGGAACCCCACTTATCCGGGACAGTACAAAAACACCATATATTTT.

The CDR3: CASSLGLQETQYF. The CDR3 DNA follows: TGTGCCAGCAGCCTAGGACTCCAAGAGACCCAGTACTTC. The V call is TRBV9, the J call TRBJ2-5; D possibly corresponds to TRBD2 (5 bases). V was trimmed by 4 bases and J by 1 base, leaving 8 bases between them. The CDR3 length is 13 residues. Per the germline V gene, CDR1 is SGDLS and CDR2 is YYNGEE.